Sequencing of this TCR beta chain was carried out in a study of identifying expanded T cells in peripheral blood. TCRdb's copy holds only in-frame clones and misses some; the assay was immunoSEQ multiplex PCR. The repertoire holds roughly 100,000 clones, around 88% seen once, with roughly an eighth in the top ten. As concerns this clone: The antigen remains unidentified.

Study-level results: Technical replicates showed roughly 1.2 changed clones; two weeks approximately 16; four weeks 19.

The TCR comes from a person between 18 and 75 years old in good health. The sequenced sample was blood.

The CDR3 protein is CASSNRDTGELFF. The CDR3 coding sequence is TGCGCCAGCAGCAACAGGGACACCGGGGAGCTGTTTTTT. The chain is built from TRBV5-1 and TRBJ2-2; a weak D match, TRBD1 (6 bases). V lost 4 bases and J 3 bases, leaving 7 bases between the germline ends. Germline V gives CDR1 SGHRS, CDR2 YFSETQ. This CDR3 has 13 residues.